The rows below give T cell receptor beta chains drawn from one sample of a study of blood T cell repertoires in COVID-19. Measured with immunoSEQ multiplex PCR; TCRdb has only the in-frame clones, and not every one. The sample carries some 150,000 clones, approximately 80% recorded once. Sequencing used peripheral blood. The receptors were sampled from a man between 65 and 85 years old with acute or convalescent COVID-19. CDR3s include the opening cysteine and the closing phenylalanine or tryptophan. The order of the fields is V gene, D gene, J gene, CDR3 length, clone size, CDR3 protein, CDR3 DNA. D genes are given only for firm matches. Some rows have no size entry. The others give once, few or many, or a class for an expanded clone.

V: TRBV14
D: NA
J: TRBJ1-3
length: 14
size: NA
CDR3: CASSQIRGGDTIYF
DNA: TGTGCCAGCAGCCAAATCAGGGGTGGAGACACCATATATTTT

V: TRBV3-1/TRBV3-2
D: TRBD1
J: TRBJ1-1
length: 14
size: NA
CDR3: CASSLQGRGTEAFF
DNA: TGTGCCAGCAGCCTACAGGGGCGGGGCACTGAAGCTTTCTTT

V: TRBV12-3/TRBV12-4
D: TRBD1
J: TRBJ1-2
length: 13
size: NA
CDR3: CASSFDRVGGYTF
DNA: TGTGCCAGCAGTTTCGACAGGGTGGGTGGCTACACCTTC

V: TRBV20-1
D: TRBD1
J: TRBJ1-5
length: 14
size: NA
CDR3: CSASSQGVNQPQHF
DNA: TGCAGTGCTAGTAGCCAGGGGGTCAATCAGCCCCAGCATTTT

V: TRBV12-3/TRBV12-4
D: NA
J: TRBJ1-4
length: 12
size: once
CDR3: CASSLETGKLFF
DNA: TGTGCCAGCAGTTTAGAAACGGGAAAACTGTTTTTT

V: TRBV28
D: TRBD1
J: TRBJ2-7
length: 17
size: NA
CDR3: CASGASPKGAPPYEQYF
DNA: TGTGCCAGCGGTGCATCGCCGAAGGGGGCTCCTCCCTACGAGCAGTACTTC

V: TRBV7-2
D: TRBD1
J: TRBJ2-7
length: 14
size: NA
CDR3: CASSLVGQSYEQYF
DNA: TGTGCCAGCAGCTTAGTGGGACAGAGCTACGAGCAGTACTTC

V: TRBV6-1
D: TRBD1
J: TRBJ1-1
length: 15
size: NA
CDR3: CASSELGQVVPEAFF
DNA: TGTGCCAGCAGTGAACTCGGACAGGTCGTCCCTGAAGCTTTCTTT

V: TRBV7-3
D: TRBD1
J: TRBJ1-1
length: 13
size: NA
CDR3: CASSQGAVSEAFF
DNA: TGTGCCAGCAGCCAGGGGGCAGTTTCTGAAGCTTTCTTT

V: TRBV7-9
D: NA
J: TRBJ1-6
length: 14
size: NA
CDR3: CASSPPDSNSPLHF
DNA: TGTGCCAGCAGCCCCCCGGACAGTAATTCACCCCTCCACTTT

V: TRBV5-1
D: TRBD2
J: TRBJ2-2
length: 17
size: NA
CDR3: CASSLLAGGPDTGELFF
DNA: TGCGCCAGCAGCTTACTAGCGGGGGGGCCGGACACCGGGGAGCTGTTTTTT

V: TRBV10-2
D: TRBD1
J: TRBJ1-1
length: 14
size: NA
CDR3: CASNPGQGVTEAFF
DNA: TGCGCCAGTAATCCGGGACAGGGCGTCACTGAAGCTTTCTTT

V: TRBV28
D: TRBD1
J: TRBJ1-2
length: 14
size: NA
CDR3: CASRSDREYYGYTF
DNA: TGTGCCAGCAGAAGCGACAGGGAGTACTATGGCTACACCTTC

V: TRBV19
D: TRBD1
J: TRBJ2-2
length: 15
size: NA
CDR3: CASRPGTGRTGELFF
DNA: TGTGCCAGTAGGCCGGGGACAGGGCGAACCGGGGAGCTGTTTTTT

V: TRBV5-1
D: TRBD1
J: TRBJ2-1
length: 15
size: once
CDR3: CASSSTGGENNEQFF
DNA: TGCGCCAGCAGCTCCACAGGGGGCGAAAATAATGAGCAGTTCTTC

V: TRBV10-3
D: TRBD2
J: TRBJ2-1
length: 14
size: NA
CDR3: CAIRRTSLSGEQFF
DNA: TGTGCCATCAGGCGGACTAGCCTATCCGGTGAGCAGTTCTTC

V: TRBV7-9
D: NA
J: TRBJ1-3
length: 16
size: few
CDR3: CASSLAWDTSGNTIYF
DNA: TGTGCCAGCAGCTTAGCGTGGGACACCTCTGGAAACACCATATATTTT

V: TRBV6-6
D: NA
J: TRBJ2-3
length: 14
size: once
CDR3: CASSPAGTADTQYF
DNA: TGTGCCAGCAGCCCCGCCGGGACTGCAGATACGCAGTATTTT

V: TRBV9
D: TRBD2
J: TRBJ2-7
length: 15
size: NA
CDR3: CASSPGLAGSYEQYF
DNA: TGTGCCAGCAGCCCAGGACTAGCGGGTTCCTACGAGCAGTACTTC

V: TRBV28
D: NA
J: TRBJ2-7
length: 15
size: NA
CDR3: CASHSDRFPTYEQYF
DNA: TGTGCCAGCCACTCCGATCGGTTCCCAACCTACGAGCAGTACTTC

V: TRBV6-5
D: TRBD1
J: TRBJ2-7
length: 13
size: many
CDR3: CASSWDSAYEQYF
DNA: TGTGCCAGCAGTTGGGACAGCGCCTACGAGCAGTACTTC

V: TRBV5-1
D: TRBD1
J: TRBJ1-3
length: 17
size: NA
CDR3: CASSSGGQEHSGNTIYF
DNA: TGCGCCAGCAGCTCGGGGGGACAGGAGCACTCTGGAAACACCATATATTTT

V: TRBV6-1
D: NA
J: TRBJ2-1
length: 16
size: NA
CDR3: CASSARTAPPFNEQFF
DNA: TGTGCCAGCAGTGCCCGGACAGCCCCGCCGTTCAATGAGCAGTTCTTC

V: TRBV11-2
D: NA
J: TRBJ2-1
length: 15
size: NA
CDR3: CASSLGTGSNNEQFF
DNA: TGTGCCAGCAGCTTAGGGACTGGAAGTAACAATGAGCAGTTCTTC

V: TRBV28
D: NA
J: TRBJ1-3
length: 13
size: NA
CDR3: CASLGSAGNTIYF
DNA: TGTGCCAGCCTCGGGTCGGCTGGAAACACCATATATTTT

V: TRBV3-1/TRBV3-2
D: TRBD2
J: TRBJ2-7
length: 14
size: NA
CDR3: CASSISGRPHEQYF
DNA: TGTGCCAGCAGCATTAGCGGGAGGCCTCACGAGCAGTACTTC

V: TRBV13
D: TRBD2
J: TRBJ2-5
length: 15
size: NA
CDR3: CASSPRTSGKETQYF
DNA: TGTGCCAGCAGCCCTCGGACTAGCGGGAAAGAGACCCAGTACTTC

V: TRBV4-2
D: TRBD2
J: TRBJ2-6
length: 17
size: NA
CDR3: CASSRGGGTSGANVLTF
DNA: TGTGCCAGCAGCCGGGGCGGGGGGACTTCTGGGGCCAACGTCCTGACTTTC

V: TRBV6-5
D: NA
J: TRBJ2-7
length: 14
size: NA
CDR3: CASSYLGGAREQYF
DNA: TGTGCCAGCAGTTACCTGGGCGGGGCTCGCGAGCAGTACTTC

V: TRBV9
D: TRBD1
J: TRBJ2-7
length: 15
size: few
CDR3: CASSVGGTDPYEQYF
DNA: TGTGCCAGCAGCGTAGGAGGGACAGACCCCTACGAGCAGTACTTC